This T cell receptor beta chain was profiled in a study of identical twins. General study points: Researchers caution that invariant MAIT and iNKT cells could partly confound zero-insertion analyses.

The CDR3 length is 13 residues. CDR1 and CDR2 from the germline V gene are PRHDT and FYEKMQ (reference sequence). Note on this clonotype: What it binds is unknown. Compared with germline, one end of the junction differs, possibly owing to a read error.

Template switching supplied a universal primer site; unique molecular identifiers were carried on the cDNA. One entry per CDR3 protein results from TCRdb running MiXCR on the 5' RACE reads. The repertoire has about 730,000 distinct CDR3 sequences, approximately 22% of them found once; the top ten carry around 4.4%. The same data also contributed to another study, on T cells expressing NK-cell markers. That report adds: Among eight sequenced donors, seven carried HCMV seropositivity while one was seronegative. The leading position in the CD3+CD56-NKG2C+ fraction of a handful of donors also went to these clonotypes.

The sequencing input was PBMCs. The V call is TRBV13, the J call TRBJ1-5; a possible D gene is TRBD1 (6 bases). This clonotype was sampled from a woman aged 18-29 years in good health. The CDR3 DNA reads TGTGCCAGCAAGGGGGGAACTAATCAGCCCCAGAATTTT. It encodes CASKGGTNQPQNF. Combining the CDR3 with reference TRBV13 and TRBJ1-5 gives the whole variable domain AAGVIQSPRHLIKEKRETATLKCYPIPRHDTVYWYQQGPGQDPQFLISFYEKMQSDKGSIPDRFSAQQFSDYHSELNMSSLELGDSALYFCASKGGTNQPQNFGDGTRLSIL.